The table lists the clone carrying this TCR beta chain with a few counts. This record belongs to a study of response to subunit inactivated influenza vaccine. Trimming at V came to 3 bases and at J to 1 base, leaving 1 base not matched to a gene. In germline, CDR1 is LNHDA, CDR2 SQIVND (reference sequence). The CDR3 totals 14 residues. TCRdb called the RT-PCR reads again in MiXCR, with one record for every CDR3 protein. The sample carries about 580,000 distinct CDR3 sequences, 14% recorded once. The specimen comprised PBMCs from blood, sampled about 13 days after vaccination. This TCR was sampled from a man in his fifties who received an inactivated influenza vaccine. The rearrangement joins TRBV19 to TRBJ1-1; 8 nucleotides agree with TRBD1. As DNA, the CDR3 is TGTGCCAGTAGTATCGGACAGGGGAACACTGAAGCTTTCTTT. Protein: CASSIGQGNTEAFF.